A selection of T cell receptor beta chains follows, all from one sample in a study of T cell changes during pregnancy in multiple sclerosis. Data came from immunoSEQ multiplex PCR; TCRdb stores just in-frame clones and leaves some out. Counted here are some 100,000 clones, just over 90% occurring once; the ten biggest clones make up around 1.2%. Here the sequenced sample was peripheral blood, taken in the second trimester of pregnancy. These receptors were taken from a female donor with multiple sclerosis, enrolled in a pregnancy study. Each CDR3 is given with its conserved first and last residue. The D gene is left open where the match is weak. Some rows mark clone size as missing; the rest say once, few, many or name a class of expanded clone.

size: once; D: NA; length: 17; V: TRBV21-1; CDR3: CASSKVGTSGNTDTQYF
size: NA; D: NA; length: 15; V: TRBV19; CDR3: CASSTGRTMNTEAFF
size: NA; D: NA; length: 16; V: TRBV29-1; CDR3: CSVEDRGRGYGTEAFF
size: NA; D: NA; length: 16; V: TRBV7-2; CDR3: CASSPSTGFAGNTIYF
size: NA; D: TRBD2; length: 12; V: TRBV28; CDR3: CAAGGASYEQYF
size: NA; D: TRBD1; length: 15; V: TRBV25-1; CDR3: CASSEPGQGNYGYTF
size: NA; D: NA; length: 13; V: TRBV15; CDR3: CATSASGGYGYTF
size: NA; D: NA; length: 14; V: TRBV9; CDR3: CASSAGVHYNEQFF
size: NA; D: NA; length: 16; V: TRBV5-1; CDR3: CASSLAQRLGMMRQYF
size: once; D: TRBD1; length: 13; V: TRBV7-2; CDR3: CASAEQGDTEAFF
size: NA; D: NA; length: 17; V: TRBV9; CDR3: CASSASSPGANTGELFF
size: NA; D: NA; length: 11; V: TRBV27; CDR3: CASFSATEAFF
size: once; D: NA; length: 13; V: TRBV30; CDR3: CAWSGGEGYGYTF
size: NA; D: NA; length: 14; V: TRBV11-2; CDR3: CASSRLRSGNTIYF
size: NA; D: TRBD1; length: 17; V: TRBV7-2; CDR3: CASSLVHRQGSYNEQFF
size: NA; D: NA; length: 13; V: TRBV5-4; CDR3: CASSLDIYTEAFF
size: NA; D: TRBD1; length: 15; V: TRBV6-6; CDR3: CASSFAFQGASEQYF
size: NA; D: NA; length: 14; V: TRBV6-5; CDR3: CASSYMRGNYGYTF
size: NA; D: NA; length: 16; V: TRBV27; CDR3: CASSFAGGTYYDEQFF
size: once; D: NA; length: 16; V: TRBV19; CDR3: CASSKGYAVSTDTQYF
size: NA; D: TRBD1; length: 14; V: TRBV5-1; CDR3: CASSLGTGSDTQYF
size: NA; D: TRBD2; length: 15; V: TRBV9; CDR3: CASSSSSGGTDTQYF
size: few; D: NA; length: 13; V: TRBV30; CDR3: CAWGSGGYQPQHF
size: NA; D: TRBD1; length: 13; V: TRBV6-6; CDR3: CASSKGTAGELFF
size: NA; D: NA; length: 15; V: TRBV19; CDR3: CASSIRGTTNEKLFF
size: NA; D: NA; length: 16; V: TRBV5-5; CDR3: CASSLGPRLVSYEQYF
size: NA; D: NA; length: 12; V: TRBV2; CDR3: CASRGVDYGYTF
size: NA; D: NA; length: 15; V: TRBV5-6; CDR3: CASNRRGGVGTEAFF
size: NA; D: TRBD1; length: 16; V: TRBV27; CDR3: CATGGMGQGVGYEQFF
size: NA; D: TRBD1; length: 14; V: TRBV5-1; CDR3: CASSFRGPSYEQYF
size: NA; D: TRBD2; length: 15; V: TRBV4-2; CDR3: CASSRSGGNPYEQYF
size: NA; D: TRBD2; length: 15; V: TRBV9; CDR3: CASSVGGGPLGEQFF
size: NA; D: NA; length: 15; V: TRBV19; CDR3: CASSIQSYSNQPQHF
size: NA; D: NA; length: 11; V: TRBV6-1; CDR3: CASSSLYTQYF
size: NA; D: NA; length: 13; V: TRBV6-6; CDR3: CASSPNRVNSYTF
size: NA; D: TRBD2; length: 16; V: TRBV7-8; CDR3: CASSLGAGGGTGELFF
size: NA; D: NA; length: 16; V: TRBV6-5; CDR3: CASSYSIRSNTGELFF
size: NA; D: TRBD1; length: 17; V: TRBV28; CDR3: CASNRDSLPRNEYGYTF
size: NA; D: NA; length: 13; V: TRBV9; CDR3: CASSVQGHDGYTF
size: NA; D: NA; length: 14; V: TRBV7-6; CDR3: CASSLVHGRESAFF